The source of this T cell receptor beta chain is a study of T cell repertoires in cytomegalovirus infection. The overall study: Public TCR beta signature analysis indicated the presence of both CMV infection and matching HLA type. Points from the study as a whole: Totalled public TCR beta family frequency picked out people who carried CMV plus the relevant HLA. Across the ex vivo response, the dominant clonotypes were HLA-C-restricted CMV-specific TCR beta clonotypes.

TCRdb used MiXCR to reprocess the reads, holding one entry per CDR3 protein. Counted here are about 890,000 distinct CDR3 sequences, around 32% occurring once; the ten biggest clones make up more than 13%. The V and J ends lost 3 bases and 6 bases respectively, with 15 bases between them. Germline V gene data show CDR1 as SEHNR and CDR2 as FQNEAQ (reference sequence). This CDR3 is 15 amino acids long. As for this clonotype: Its antigen is still unknown.

This TCR came from a human donor in good health (CMV status not recorded). Some clones in this sample may be carry-over from other donors' samples. The sample here was cultured CD8+ T cells from PBMCs, taken from culture after CMV antigen stimulation. V and J are TRBV7-9 and TRBJ2-1; TRBD1 is a possible D gene (7 bases). The DNA for the CDR3 is TGTGCCAGCAGCTTGGAGGGGGCGCCGGGCAATGAGCAGTTCTTC. Its translation is CASSLEGAPGNEQFF.